Following are 10 T cell receptor beta chains from one sample sequenced in a study of blood T cell repertoires in COVID-19 (dated by TCRdb to the early 2020s). Library preparation used the immunoSEQ multiplex PCR assay. Sourced from immuneACCESS, this table was stored by TCRdb with only in-frame sequences that have V and J called. A share of the clones is absent; for the studies checked, an unresolved V gene accounts for under half, and the remainder has no known explanation. This sample comprises about 81,000 clones, 86% of them detected only once. Roughly 25% of the sample is in the top ten clones. Input material: peripheral blood. The origin of the receptors is a human donor in a cohort sampled during active COVID-19.

This rearrangement joins TRBV29-1 to TRBJ2-7; maybe TRBD2 (5 bases). The CDR3 runs to 13 residues. The V and J ends lost 6 bases and 4 bases respectively, with 16 bases between them. CDR1 SQVTM and CDR2 ANQGSEA come from the germline V gene. The CDR3 bases are TGCAGCGTCGTAGACTATACGAATTACGAGCAGTACTTC. This translates into CSVVDYTNYEQYF.

V usage is TRBV6-7 and J usage is TRBJ2-1; TRBD1 might be the D (7 bases). Being an ORF, TRBV6-7 has a function that is uncertain. V lost 6 bases and J lost 8, with 20 bases in between. This CDR3 spans 15 amino acids. This CDR3 reads CASSPPPGGFDEQFF. CDR3 nucleotide sequence: TGTGCCAGCAGCCCCCCCCCAGGGGGGTTCGATGAGCAGTTCTTC.

This chain's CDR3 is CASAGGTSHYNEQFF. In DNA, the CDR3 is TGTGCCAGCGCCGGGGGGACTAGCCATTACAATGAGCAGTTCTTC. This chain uses TRBV4-2 with TRBJ2-1; TRBD2 matches at 9 bases. This CDR3 has 15 residues. Germline CDR1 and CDR2: LGHNA and YNFKEQ. Trimming took 8 bases from V and 4 from J; bases not matched to a gene: 9.

This sequence joins TRBV18 and TRBJ2-1; 14 bases are a match to TRBD2. Unmatched junction bases numbered 4, after V lost 1 base and J lost 5 bases. The CDR3 contains 17 residues. CDR1 is KGHSH, CDR2 LQKENI, per germline. This CDR3 is CASSPRLAGGPDNEQFF. CDR3 bases: TGTGCCAGCTCACCACGACTAGCGGGAGGGCCGGACAATGAGCAGTTCTTC.

The genes are TRBV28 and TRBJ1-2; D is possibly TRBD1 (5 bases). Germline V gene sequence: CDR1 MDHEN, CDR2 SYDVKM. Between the trimmed V and J ends, which lost 6 bases and 4 bases, there was a span of 15 bases. There are 14 residues in the CDR3. The CDR3 nucleotides read TGTGCCAGCAGCCCCGGGGGGAGGACCTATGGCTACACCTTC. It is translated as CASSPGGRTYGYTF.

The V gene is TRBV19, the J gene TRBJ1-1; the D gene is possibly TRBD1 (5 bases). Germline-derived CDR1 and CDR2 are LNHDA and SQIVND (reference sequence). The V gene lost 6 bases and the J gene lost 1 base, with 12 bases spanning the gap. The CDR3 length is 14 residues. The CDR3 bases are TGTGCCAGTAGACAGGCCGCCAAGAACACTGAAGCTTTCTTT. Residues: CASRQAAKNTEAFF.

In nucleotides, the CDR3 is TGTGCCAGCCTCCGGGGGGCACGGGATACGCAGTATTTT. Amino acids: CASLRGARDTQYF. The chain has TRBV2 and TRBJ2-3, with D possibly being TRBD2 (7 bases). The germline V and J ends were trimmed by 8 bases and 6 bases, with 15 bases remaining between them. The CDR3 extends over 13 amino acids. Germline V gives CDR1 SNHLY, CDR2 FYNNEI. Full variable domain (remainder filled in from reference TRBV2 and TRBJ2-3): EPEVTQTPSHQVTQMGQEVILRCVPISNHLYFYWYRQILGQKVEFLVSFYNNEISEKSEIFDDQFSVERPDGSNFTLKIRSTKLEDSAMYFCASLRGARDTQYFGPGTRLTVL.

The rearrangement links TRBV19 to TRBJ2-3, with 9 bases matching TRBD2. This CDR3 comprises 15 residues. Germline V gene lookup returns CDR1 LNHDA and CDR2 SQIVND (reference sequence). Unmatched junction bases numbered 4, after V lost 5 bases and J lost 1 base. This CDR3 reads CASSLRTSGTDTQYF. CDR3 DNA sequence: TGTGCCAGTAGTCTTAGGACTAGCGGCACAGATACGCAGTATTTT.

The rearrangement links TRBV19 to TRBJ2-6; 9 nucleotides match TRBD1. The CDR3 is 18 amino acids. V was pared by 8 bases and J by 0 bases, with 11 bases of the junction left unmatched. Germline V gives CDR1 LNHDA, CDR2 SQIVND (reference sequence). DNA for the CDR3: TGTGCCAGTCGCCTGGGACAGGGTTTTTCCTCTGGGGCCAACGTCCTGACTTTC. It yields the protein CASRLGQGFSSGANVLTF.

The rearrangement joins TRBV19 to TRBJ2-1; TRBD1 matches 10 bases. V lost 4 bases, J lost 8 bases, and 2 bases stayed unmatched. The CDR3 consists of 13 residues. CDR1 is LNHDA, CDR2 SQIVND, per germline (reference sequence). The CDR3 sequence is CASSTGTGDEQFF. CDR3 coding DNA: TGTGCCAGTAGTACCGGGACAGGGGATGAGCAGTTCTTC.